This TCR beta chain emerged from a study of shared clonotypes between healthy human individuals. About the study: With ages of 18 to 49, the donors were a couple of women and three men. There were three CD4 naive, three CD4 memory, two CD8 naive and one CD8 memory plates per donor.

On sorted subsets, replicate PCRs used 150 to 250 ng DNA, or about 33,000 T cell genomes. Profiled with immunoSEQ multiplex PCR; TCRdb holds only in-frame clones, not every one. The sample lists 600,000 or so clones, roughly 98% seen once, with 0.25% to 0.35% in the top ten. Positive CCR7 selection of CD45RO-negative cells yielded the naive CD8 cells, and terminally differentiated effector memory CD45RA+ cells were excluded. The V gene lost 6 bases and the J gene lost 14 bases, with 19 bases spanning the gap. CDR3 length equals 12 residues. Germline loops: CDR1 MNHEY, CDR2 SMNVEV (reference sequence).

The sequencing sample was made of naive CD8+ T cells sorted from blood. The sequence was collected from a man aged 25 to 40 in good health. The chain joins TRBV27 to TRBJ1-2; TRBD1 might be the D (5 bases). The CDR3 is CASSPGRPLYTF. CDR3 coding DNA: TGTGCCAGCAGCCCGGGACGACCCCTTTATACCTTC.